These T cell receptor beta chains were read from a single sample in a study of response to subunit inactivated influenza vaccine. TCRdb independently ran MiXCR on the RT-PCR reads; one entry per CDR3 protein. The top ten clones hold around 2% of a sample with roughly 500,000 distinct CDR3 sequences, over 25% of them seen once. Specimen: CD4+ T cells sorted from PBMCs, collected less than 6 days after vaccination. These receptors all stem from a man in his fifties or sixties who received an inactivated influenza vaccine. The CDR3 runs from the conserved cysteine through the conserved F or W.

v_call cdr3_aa
TRBV20-1 CSARDPTSGGISGANVLTF
TRBV7-2 CASSLAAGHYNEQFF
TRBV12-3/TRBV12-4 CASSLGQGEKLFF
TRBV10-3 CAISVSGTGDTQYF
TRBV5-1 CASSLQRSGETQYF
TRBV3-1 CASTDRVVTGANVLTF
TRBV12-3/TRBV12-4 CASSPSRGLRLDTQYF
TRBV7-2 CASSASGVNTGELFF
TRBV6-2/TRBV6-3 CASGRSYEQYF
TRBV28 CASSLIYTGQDFKETQYF
TRBV2 CASSVRGRSTGELFF
TRBV5-1 CASSWDREKRTGELFF
TRBV10-3 CAISTGGTVNTEAFF
TRBV18 CASSPGQGRAGANVLTF
TRBV20-1 CSAPFGGGRTDTQYF
TRBV7-2 CASSKYHEEKLFF
TRBV7-8 CASSLPKVVVSTDTQYF
TRBV18 CASSRLSSTDTQYF
TRBV7-9 CASSGSGTPYNEQFF
TRBV12-3/TRBV12-4 CASSLGGLLAKNIQYF
TRBV5-6 CASTSPSGVTDTQYF
TRBV12-3/TRBV12-4 CASSLGTGDIQYF
TRBV20-1 CSASGNTDTQYF
TRBV12-3/TRBV12-4 CASNGHNQETQYF
TRBV21-1 CASSKVGSYSNQPQHF
TRBV5-1 CASSGSGGGDTQYF
TRBV4-1 CASSLGQGNTDTQCF
TRBV6-2/TRBV6-3 CASSYGPSGRETQYF